These 32 T cell receptor beta chains share one sample of origin, sequenced in a study of T-cell memory formation after mild COVID-19. In TCRdb, the 5' RACE reads were re-called with MiXCR into one record per CDR3 protein. The repertoire holds approximately 100,000 distinct CDR3 sequences, with about 17% as singletons. Sequencing was performed on PBMCs or a T cell subset sorted from them (not recorded which). These receptors were taken from an adult woman who had mild COVID-19 (a few samples of this study predate the infection). Cell type and time point are not known.

The chain has TRBV4-2 and TRBJ2-1, with D possibly matching TRBD2 (5 bases). The length of the CDR3 is 16 residues. Per the germline V gene, CDR1 is LGHNA and CDR2 is YNFKEQ. The V gene lost 4 bases and the J gene lost 8 bases, with 21 bases spanning the gap. The CDR3 is CASSRMEVTWKDEQFF. DNA of the CDR3: TGTGCCAGCAGCCGCATGGAGGTCACGTGGAAGGATGAGCAGTTCTTC.

V and J are TRBV7-6 and TRBJ2-2; no reliable D call. The germline V gene has CDR1 SGHVS and CDR2 FNYEAQ. The CDR3 consists of 15 residues. Trimming pared 1 base from V and 7 bases from J, leaving 13 bases between. The CDR3 loop reads CASSLVAGLHGELFF. CDR3 bases: TGTGCCAGCAGCTTAGTGGCAGGATTGCACGGGGAGCTGTTTTTT.

This clonotype was seen a few times. V gene TRBV7-9 combines with J gene TRBJ1-3; a possible D gene is TRBD1 (5 bases). CDR3 size: 14 residues. The germline V gene has CDR1 SEHNR and CDR2 FQNEAQ (reference sequence). Trimming stripped 7 bases from V and 4 bases from J, with 14 bases between. CDR3 coding DNA: TGTGCCAGCATGTGGGGCGATGGAGGAAACACCATATATTTT. It translates to CASMWGDGGNTIYF.

This clonotype was found a few times. The chain links TRBV6-5 to TRBJ2-7; D is undetermined. Germline V gives CDR1 MNHEY, CDR2 SVGAGI. The CDR3 has 15 residues. V was cut by 5 bases and J by 1 base, with 15 bases left in between. CDR3 sequence (DNA): TGTGCCAGCAGTCCCCTGAAGACTGGATCCTACGAGCAGTACTTC. It translates to CASSPLKTGSYEQYF.

The chain joins TRBV6-6 to TRBJ2-1, with D maybe TRBD2 (6 bases). V was clipped by 5 bases and J by 5 bases, with 13 bases between them. The CDR3 consists of 14 residues. From germline, CDR1 is MNHNY and CDR2 SVGAGI (reference sequence). Here the CDR3 reads CASSLWGGNNEQFF. CDR3 sequence (DNA): TGTGCCAGCAGTCTCTGGGGAGGAAACAATGAGCAGTTCTTC.

The chain is built from TRBV19 and TRBJ2-1, with 8 nucleotides matching TRBD2. The CDR3 has 15 residues. The J segment lost 9 bases and the V segment lost 7 bases, leaving 14 bases of the junction unmatched. Per the germline V gene, CDR1 is LNHDA and CDR2 is SQIVND (reference sequence). This CDR3 reads CASMGPGLGVSEQFF. The DNA of the CDR3 is TGTGCCAGTATGGGACCGGGACTAGGGGTTAGTGAGCAGTTCTTC.

This clonotype was counted between two and nine times. This rearrangement joins TRBV29-1 to TRBJ2-1; TRBD2 matches 8 bases. CDR3 length: 15 residues. Trimming took 0 bases from V and 2 from J; bases not matched to a gene: 3. The V gene's germline CDR1 is SQVTM and CDR2 ANQGSEA. The CDR3 nucleotides are TGCAGCGTTGAAGAGCGGGGGGACGCCTACAATGAGCAGTTCTTC. Protein: CSVEERGDAYNEQFF.

This clonotype has only a few counts. The V call is TRBV7-9, the J call TRBJ1-6; a possible D gene is TRBD1 (6 bases). Germline values: CDR1 SEHNR, CDR2 FQNEAQ (reference sequence). The CDR3 spans 16 residues. V was shortened by 2 bases and J by 8 bases, with 16 bases between the two germline ends. DNA of the CDR3: TGTGCCAGCAGCTTATCCCTCGGGGGCCACGATTCACCCCTCCACTTT. This codes for CASSLSLGGHDSPLHF.

This clonotype was observed a few times. The rearrangement uses TRBV4-1 and TRBJ2-1; the D gene is possibly TRBD2 (5 bases). This CDR3 is 15 amino acids long. Per germline, CDR1 MGHRA and CDR2 YSYEKL. Between the trimmed V and J ends, which lost 0 bases and 4 bases, there was a span of 10 bases. The CDR3 loop is CASSQDWLAYNEQFF. CDR3 sequence (DNA): TGCGCCAGCAGCCAAGATTGGCTAGCTTACAATGAGCAGTTCTTC.

This clonotype was detected only a few times. The chain recombines TRBV20-1 with TRBJ1-1; maybe TRBD1 (5 bases). This CDR3 is 17 amino acids long. The ends were cut back, 2 bases at V and 2 bases at J, with 21 bases in the middle. The germline V gene has CDR1 DFQATT and CDR2 SNEGSKA (reference sequence). This chain's CDR3 is CSARPVAGWGGNTEAFF. DNA of the CDR3: TGCAGTGCTAGACCTGTAGCAGGGTGGGGGGGTAACACTGAAGCTTTCTTT.

This clonotype was seen more than once but under ten times. The chain recombines TRBV11-2 with TRBJ2-3; no reliable D call. In germline, CDR1 is SGHAT, CDR2 FQNNGV. V shed 5 bases and J shed 6 bases, with 6 bases lying between them. This CDR3 is built from 11 residues. The chain's CDR3 is CASSPGDTQYF. The CDR3 region has the DNA TGTGCCAGCAGCCCCGGGGATACGCAGTATTTT.

The CDR3 is CASSLPQAGVGELFF. CDR3 sequence (DNA): TGTGCCAGCAGCTTACCTCAAGCGGGAGTCGGGGAGCTGTTTTTT. This chain joins TRBV7-2 and TRBJ2-2; 8 bases match TRBD2. Trimming at V came to 2 bases and at J to 7 bases, leaving 6 bases not matched to a gene. Per the germline V gene, CDR1 is SGHTA and CDR2 is FQGNSA. There are 15 residues in the CDR3.

This clonotype was counted ten times or more. This chain links TRBV11-2 with TRBJ2-3; unclear D gene. The CDR3 has 13 amino acids. CDR1 SGHAT and CDR2 FQNNGV come from the germline V gene. V was pared by 2 bases and J by 0 bases, with 3 bases between. In DNA, the CDR3 is TGTGCCAGCAGCTTAACTAGCACAGATACGCAGTATTTT. This codes for CASSLTSTDTQYF.

This clonotype was recorded a few times. V is TRBV4-1 and J is TRBJ2-7; 7 nucleotides align to TRBD1. The V gene's germline CDR1 is MGHRA and CDR2 YSYEKL. With 0 bases clipped from V and 3 bases from J, the junction kept 8 bases outside the gene matches. CDR3 length: 16 amino acids. The CDR3 region is CASSQEARTGIYEQYF. DNA for the CDR3: TGCGCCAGCAGCCAAGAGGCAAGGACAGGTATCTACGAGCAGTACTTC.

This clonotype was picked up a small number of times. CDR3 amino acids: CASRPPRDGRPGIYGYTF. Here the CDR3 DNA reads TGTGCCAGCAGACCTCCCCGGGACGGTCGCCCTGGAATCTATGGCTACACCTTC. This chain uses TRBV5-5 with TRBJ1-2; possibly TRBD1 for D (5 bases). The V gene's germline CDR1 is SGHKS and CDR2 YYEKEE (reference sequence). Trimming removed 5 bases at V and 4 bases at J, with 27 bases between. The CDR3 totals 18 residues.

A few counts support this clonotype. The rearrangement joins TRBV6-1 to TRBJ2-1, with D uncertain. Trimming removed 1 base at V and 2 bases at J, with 12 bases between. Germline CDR1 MNHNS, CDR2 SASEGT. There are 16 residues in the CDR3. The DNA for the CDR3 is TGTGCCAGCAGTGAAGAACCCGTTGCAACCTACAATGAGCAGTTCTTC. Protein sequence: CASSEEPVATYNEQFF.

This clonotype has only a few counts. This chain joins TRBV12-3 or TRBV12-4 and TRBJ2-3; D remains unclear. With 2 bases removed from V and 0 bases from J, the gap between germline ends came to 3 bases. The CDR3 has 13 residues. As DNA, the CDR3 is TGTGCCAGCAGTTTACCTAGCACAGATACGCAGTATTTT. Translation: CASSLPSTDTQYF.

The rearrangement joins TRBV7-6 to TRBJ2-5; D is unresolved. V was trimmed by 1 base and J by 7 bases, leaving 13 bases between them. Germline V gene lookup returns CDR1 SGHVS and CDR2 FNYEAQ. The CDR3 is 14 residues long. In DNA, the CDR3 is TGTGCCAGCAGCTTAGTACTGAGCCGAGGGACCCAGTACTTC. Translation gives CASSLVLSRGTQYF.

The J gene is TRBJ2-1, the V gene TRBV7-6, with 10 bases aligning to TRBD2. CDR1 is SGHVS and CDR2 is FNYEAQ in the germline V gene. The V segment lost 5 bases and the J segment 8 bases; nucleotides outside the gene matches: 9. The CDR3 sequence is 15 residues long. Here the CDR3 reads CASSIMTSGFDEQFF. The CDR3 nucleotides are TGTGCCAGCAGCATAATGACTAGCGGGTTCGATGAGCAGTTCTTC.

V gene TRBV11-2 combines with J gene TRBJ2-5; 7 bases match TRBD1. Germline assignment: CDR1 SGHAT and CDR2 FQNNGV. This CDR3 is built from 15 residues. The ends lost 5 bases at V and 1 base at J; junction bases unmatched: 7. The CDR3 here is CASSPHAGGQETQYF. For the CDR3, the DNA is TGTGCCAGCAGCCCCCACGCAGGGGGCCAAGAGACCCAGTACTTC.

This clonotype occurred a few times. The chain employs TRBV7-8 and TRBJ2-7; 9 bases map to TRBD1. The CDR3 is 14 residues long. Germline V lookup: CDR1 SGHVS, CDR2 FQNEAQ. V trimming: 1 base; J trimming: 4 bases; junction bases outside the gene matches: 2. DNA for the CDR3: TGTGCCAGCAGCTTAGAGACAGGGGGTTACGAGCAGTACTTC. Protein sequence: CASSLETGGYEQYF.

This clonotype showed up many times. The J gene is TRBJ1-1, the V gene TRBV3-1; tentatively, D is TRBD1 (6 bases). This CDR3 region has 14 residues. Germline V CDR1 and CDR2: LGHDT, YNNKEL (reference sequence). The V end lost 3 bases, the J end lost 1 base, and 9 bases lay between the germline ends. CDR3 sequence: CASSQETGNTEAFF. The CDR3 DNA follows: TGTGCCAGCAGCCAGGAGACAGGGAACACTGAAGCTTTCTTT.

The gene calls are TRBV6-5 and TRBJ2-3; D is unclear. Germline V gives CDR1 MNHEY, CDR2 SVGAGI. Trimming pared 6 bases from V and 1 base from J, leaving 20 bases between. The CDR3 totals 17 residues. CDR3 in DNA: TGTGCCAGCAGCGACCACCCCTGGACCCTACGCACAGATACGCAGTATTTT. As protein: CASSDHPWTLRTDTQYF.

This clonotype was counted between two and nine times. This chain uses TRBV7-2 with TRBJ2-5; D unresolved. CDR3 size: 15 residues. Deletions cut 5 bases from V and 2 bases from J, with 15 bases between. Germline lookup yields CDR1 SGHTA and CDR2 FQGNSA. The CDR3 here is CASSLDPQPQETQYF. The CDR3, as DNA: TGTGCCAGCAGCCTGGATCCGCAACCTCAAGAGACCCAGTACTTC.

This clonotype was recorded at least ten times. The genes are TRBV27 and TRBJ2-1; D not resolved. Germline loops: CDR1 MNHEY, CDR2 SMNVEV (reference sequence). This CDR3 is 13 amino acids long. Trimming pared 0 bases from V and 7 bases from J, leaving 7 bases between. The CDR3 bases are TGTGCCAGCAGTTTATCCAGTAGGAATGAGCAGTTCTTC. Residues: CASSLSSRNEQFF.

Only a few counts were recorded for this clonotype. The DNA is omitted, as the CDR3 cannot be located on it reliably, and the CDR3 follows TCRdb's listing. This chain joins TRBV6-6 and TRBJ1-3; the D call TRBD1 from the table was never checked on the DNA. In germline, CDR1 is MNHNY, CDR2 SVGAGI (reference sequence). The CDR3 adds up to 13 amino acids, both ends counted. The CDR3 is CASSFGQGNTICF.

This clonotype occurred a few times. This chain uses TRBV7-9 with TRBJ2-1, with a weak D call TRBD2 (6 bases). V lost 5 bases and J lost 7, with 9 bases in between. Germline V lookup: CDR1 SEHNR, CDR2 FQNEAQ (reference sequence). CDR3 length equals 12 residues. Here the CDR3 DNA reads TGTGCCAGCAGCCCTCTAGCGAATGAGCAGTTCTTC. Amino acids: CASSPLANEQFF.

The CDR3 DNA sequence: TGTGCCAGCAGCCTCGGACAGACGGATACGCAGTATTTT. Its protein product is CASSLGQTDTQYF. The genes are TRBV3-1 and TRBJ2-3; D perhaps matches TRBD1 (6 bases). The CDR3 is 13 amino acids. From germline, CDR1 is LGHDT and CDR2 YNNKEL (reference sequence). V shed 4 bases and J shed 6 bases, with 11 bases lying between them.

This clonotype was counted a few times. The rearrangement joins TRBV11-2 to TRBJ2-1; perhaps TRBD2 as D (5 bases). CDR1 is SGHAT and CDR2 is FQNNGV in the germline V gene. There are 14 residues in the CDR3. V lost 1 base to trimming and J lost 9 bases, with 13 bases between them. Here the CDR3 reads CASSLGGSEGEQFF. CDR3 DNA sequence: TGTGCCAGCAGCTTAGGGGGTAGCGAGGGTGAGCAGTTCTTC.

There are many counts of this clonotype. J is TRBJ2-1 and V is TRBV6-5; no firm D call. Trimming shortened V by 3 bases and J by 8 bases, and 5 bases separated the two germline ends. The germline V gene has CDR1 MNHEY and CDR2 SVGAGI. The CDR3 runs to 11 residues. CDR3 loop: CASSYVDEQFF. Here the CDR3 DNA reads TGTGCCAGCAGTTATGTGGATGAGCAGTTCTTC.

This clonotype has more than one count but fewer than ten. The V and J genes are TRBV4-2 and TRBJ2-3; 8 nucleotides agree with TRBD1. The CDR3 is 13 amino acids. Unmatched junction bases numbered 6, after V lost 8 bases and J lost 5 bases. CDR1 is LGHNA, CDR2 YNFKEQ, per germline. Here the CDR3 DNA reads TGTGCCAGCTTTGGACAGGGTGGAGATACGCAGTATTTT. Residues: CASFGQGGDTQYF.

The chain carries TRBV19 and TRBJ1-1; 7 nucleotides match TRBD1. The CDR3 contains 14 residues. The junction had 8 bases not matched to a gene; V was cut back by 10 bases and J by 0 bases. From germline, CDR1 is LNHDA and CDR2 SQIVND (reference sequence). The CDR3 is CATTWGQMNTEAFF. CDR3 DNA: TGTGCCACAACTTGGGGACAGATGAACACTGAAGCTTTCTTT.